A selection of T cell receptor beta chains follows, all from one sample in a study of response to subunit inactivated influenza vaccine. MiXCR, applied by TCRdb to the RT-PCR reads, yields one record per CDR3 protein. The sample lists approximately 310,000 distinct CDR3 sequences; about a fifth were seen once. Sequences were derived from PBMCs from blood, sampled roughly 20 months after vaccination. These receptor sequences come from a man between 50 and 75 years old who received an inactivated influenza vaccine. Each CDR3 is given with its conserved first and last residue. D genes are given only for firm matches. Some rows have no size entry. The others give once, few or many, or a class for an expanded clone.

D	size	V	J	DNA	CDR3
TRBD1	few	TRBV20-1	TRBJ1-1	TGCAGTGCTAGCAGGGGGCAGTACACTGAAGCTTTCTTT	CSASRGQYTEAFF
TRBD1	.	TRBV11-2	TRBJ2-7	TGTGCCAGCAGCCCACGGGACAGGATGATTGGGTCCTACGAGCAGTACTTC	CASSPRDRMIGSYEQYF
.	many	TRBV5-6	TRBJ1-1	TGTGCCAGCAGCCAGAACAGGGAGATGAACACTGAAGCTTTCTTT	CASSQNREMNTEAFF
.	many	TRBV20-1	TRBJ2-4	TGCAGTGCTAACCGTATACTAGCCAAAAACATTCAGTACTTC	CSANRILAKNIQYF
TRBD1	.	TRBV7-2	TRBJ2-1	TGTGCCAGCAGCCGTACCGGACAGGGTCCCTACAATGAGCAGTTCTTC	CASSRTGQGPYNEQFF
.	once	TRBV11-2	TRBJ2-7	TGTGCCAGCAGCTTAGTGCCGACCTACGAGCAGTACTTC	CASSLVPTYEQYF
TRBD1	.	TRBV12-3/TRBV12-4	TRBJ1-5	TGTGCCAGCAGTTTAACCAGGGGGAGCAATCAGCCCCAGCATTTT	CASSLTRGSNQPQHF
.	few	TRBV5-4	TRBJ1-2	TGTGCCAGCAGCTTGGAGGGCGGCTCCGACAACTATGGCTACACCTTC	CASSLEGGSDNYGYTF
.	.	TRBV5-4	TRBJ1-2	TGTGCCAGCAGCTTGGCAGTGGTTAACTATGGCTACACCTTC	CASSLAVVNYGYTF
.	few	TRBV19	TRBJ1-5	TGTGCCAGTAGTATAGATTTTACAGACCCTCAGCCCCAGCATTTT	CASSIDFTDPQPQHF
TRBD1	.	TRBV6-1	TRBJ1-2	TGTGCCAGCAGTCCCCCGCGGGACAGGGATCGTGGCTACACCTTC	CASSPPRDRDRGYTF
.	few	TRBV19	TRBJ2-7	TGTGCCAGTAGTATAGGACCCTACGAGCAGTACTTC	CASSIGPYEQYF
TRBD1	.	TRBV20-1	TRBJ2-1	TGCAGTGCTGAAACCGGGACAGGGTTCAATGAGCAGTTCTTC	CSAETGTGFNEQFF
.	.	TRBV4-1	TRBJ1-1	TGCGCCAGCAGCCAGCGGGGAACGAACACTGAAGCTTTCTTT	CASSQRGTNTEAFF
.	few	TRBV20-1	TRBJ1-1	TGCAGTGCTAGTAGGCTGGTAGGGGGCACTGAAGCTTTCTTT	CSASRLVGGTEAFF
.	.	TRBV14	TRBJ1-1	TGTGCCAGCAGCCAAGACAGGGTGGTGAACACTGAAGCTTTCTTT	CASSQDRVVNTEAFF
.	.	TRBV12-3/TRBV12-4	TRBJ1-2	TGTGCCAGCAGTTTATGGCCGAGGCATGGCTACACCTTC	CASSLWPRHGYTF
.	few	TRBV19	TRBJ1-6	TGTGCCAGTAGTATCCGATTCGGACAGCCTCGAAGCTCCTATAATTCACCCCTCCACTTT	CASSIRFGQPRSSYNSPLHF
TRBD1	.	TRBV19	TRBJ2-3	TGTGCCAGTAGTAAACGGGGACAGAGACCCACAGATACGCAGTATTTT	CASSKRGQRPTDTQYF
TRBD1	.	TRBV20-1	TRBJ1-5	TGCAGTGCTAGAGGACCGACAGGGTTCAATCAGCCCCAGCATTTT	CSARGPTGFNQPQHF
.	.	TRBV6-2/TRBV6-3	TRBJ1-3	TGTGCCAGCATCCTGAGTCTGAGGGACACCATATATTTT	CASILSLRDTIYF
TRBD1	.	TRBV4-1	TRBJ2-4	TGCGCCAGCAGCCCGTCGGGACAGATAAACATTCAGTACTTC	CASSPSGQINIQYF
.	few	TRBV5-1	TRBJ2-5	TGCGCCAGCAGCTTGGAGGGGCGGGAGACCCAGTACTTC	CASSLEGRETQYF
.	few	TRBV5-1	TRBJ2-3	TGCGCCAGCAGCTTGAGTCCCCAGAGGGGTACAGATACGCAGTATTTT	CASSLSPQRGTDTQYF
.	few	TRBV20-1	TRBJ1-1	TGCAGTGCTAGACTCCGAGCGGCGGGAACTGAAGCTTTCTTT	CSARLRAAGTEAFF
TRBD1	once	TRBV5-1	TRBJ2-2	TGCGCCAGCAGCCCAGCCCATCACGTCGGGACAGGGGATATACTGTTTTTT	CASSPAHHVGTGDILFF
.	.	TRBV4-3	TRBJ2-4	TGCGCCAGCAGCCAAGATACATCCCCAAACATTCAGTACTTC	CASSQDTSPNIQYF
.	.	TRBV6-2/TRBV6-3	TRBJ1-1	TGTGCCACGAAACGGGGGTTGGAAGAAGCTTTCTTT	CATKRGLEEAFF
TRBD1	few	TRBV9	TRBJ2-2	TGTGCCAGCAGCGATAGGACAGGGGACAGCACCAACACCGGGGAGCTGTTTTTT	CASSDRTGDSTNTGELFF